This T cell receptor beta chain was found in a study of T cell repertoires in cytomegalovirus infection. Across the whole study: Well-studied HLA-B-restricted epitopes and recently identified HLA-C-restricted epitopes of CMV were both used in the study.

TCRdb redid the calling of the reads with MiXCR, one entry per CDR3 protein. The sample consists of 750,000 to 900,000 distinct CDR3 sequences, 25% to 30% of them appearing once. Trimming removed 6 bases from V and 9 bases from J, with 12 bases in between. The germline V gene encodes CDR1 SGHVT and CDR2 SQSDAQ. This CDR3 contains 12 residues. Study-wide results and limits: Summed public TCR beta family frequency identified CMV carriers bearing the relevant HLA. HLA-C-restricted CMV-specific TCR beta clonotypes prevailed in the ex vivo response.

With respect to this clonotype: The antigen is unknown.

Sample: cultured CD8+ T cells from PBMCs, taken from culture after CMV antigen stimulation. This receptor was taken from a human donor in good health (CMV status not recorded). Some clones in this sample may be carry-over from other donors' samples. This chain connects TRBV7-4 to TRBJ2-4; a possible D gene is TRBD2 (6 bases). CDR3 region: CASRGLDGIQYF. The CDR3 nucleotides read TGTGCCAGCAGGGGACTTGATGGCATTCAGTACTTC.